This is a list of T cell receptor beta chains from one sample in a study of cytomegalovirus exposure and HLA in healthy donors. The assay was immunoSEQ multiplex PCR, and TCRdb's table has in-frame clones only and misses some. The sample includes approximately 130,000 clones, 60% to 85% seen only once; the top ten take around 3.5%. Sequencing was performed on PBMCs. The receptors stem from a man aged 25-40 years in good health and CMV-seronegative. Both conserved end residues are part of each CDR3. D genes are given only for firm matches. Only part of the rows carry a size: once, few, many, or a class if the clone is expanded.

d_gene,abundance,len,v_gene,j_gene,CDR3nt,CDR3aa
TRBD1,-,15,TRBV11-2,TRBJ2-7,TGTGCCAGCAGCTTCCCCGGGACAGGAGCCTACGAGCAGTACTTC,CASSFPGTGAYEQYF
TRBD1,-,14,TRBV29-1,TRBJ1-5,TGCAGCGCAAGGACAGGGGTTAGCAATCAGCCCCAGCATTTT,CSARTGVSNQPQHF
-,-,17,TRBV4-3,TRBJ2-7,TGCGCCAGCAGCCAAGATCCCACAGGGTCTAATCCCTACGAGCAGTACTTC,CASSQDPTGSNPYEQYF
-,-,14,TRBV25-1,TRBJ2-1,TGTGCCAGCAGTGATACGAGCTCCTACAATGAGCAGTTCTTC,CASSDTSSYNEQFF
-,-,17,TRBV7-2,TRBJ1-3,TGTGCCAGCAGCACGCGACATGCTGGCGCGGGTGAAAACACCATATATTTT,CASSTRHAGAGENTIYF
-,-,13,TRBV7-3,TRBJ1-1,TGTGCCAGCAGCTCCGGACAGTACACTGAAGCTTTCTTT,CASSSGQYTEAFF
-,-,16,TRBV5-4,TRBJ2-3,TGTGCCAGCACCCGAGGGGGCGGGGGGACCACAGATACGCAGTATTTT,CASTRGGGGTTDTQYF
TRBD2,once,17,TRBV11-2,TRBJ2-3,TGTGCCAGCAGCCGTTTATTAGCGGGGGCTAGCACAGATACGCAGTATTTT,CASSRLLAGASTDTQYF
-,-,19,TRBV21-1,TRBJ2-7,TGTGCCAGCAGCAAAGCTATACCGGAAACAGGGGTTACTTTTTACGAGCAGTACTTC,CASSKAIPETGVTFYEQYF
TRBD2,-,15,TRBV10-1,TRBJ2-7,TGCGCCAGCAGCCTTGGGACTAGCGACTCCTACGAGCAGTACTTC,CASSLGTSDSYEQYF
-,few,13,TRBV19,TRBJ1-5,TGTGCCAGTAATAGACGGGGGAATCAGCCCCAGCATTTT,CASNRRGNQPQHF
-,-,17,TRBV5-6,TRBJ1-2,TGTGCCAGCAGCTTGGTGAATAAGGGTCAGGGTTACTATGGCTACACCTTC,CASSLVNKGQGYYGYTF
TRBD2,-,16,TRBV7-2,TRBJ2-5,TGTGCCAGCAGCTTAGGGGCTAGCGGGGGCCAAGAGACCCAGTACTTC,CASSLGASGGQETQYF
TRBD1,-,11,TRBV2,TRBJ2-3,TGTGCCAGCACGGGACAGGATACGCAGTATTTT,CASTGQDTQYF
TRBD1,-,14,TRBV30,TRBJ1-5,TGTGCCTGGAGCGGGACAGGGGATGGGTCGCCCCAGCATTTT,CAWSGTGDGSPQHF
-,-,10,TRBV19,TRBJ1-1,TGTAAGAGGAGTACCACTGAAGCTTTCTTT,CKRSTTEAFF
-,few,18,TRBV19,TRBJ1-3,TGTGCCAGTAGTATAGATCAAGAAGAAGGACTCTCTGGAAACACCATATATTTT,CASSIDQEEGLSGNTIYF
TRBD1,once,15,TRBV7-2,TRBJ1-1,TGTGCCAGCAGCCAAGCCACAGGGGGCCGCGCTGAAGCTTTCTTT,CASSQATGGRAEAFF
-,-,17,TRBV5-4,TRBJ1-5,TGTGCCAGCAGCCTCGGTACTCAGGGGAATAGCAATCAGCCCCAGCATTTT,CASSLGTQGNSNQPQHF
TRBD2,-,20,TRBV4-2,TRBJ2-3,TGTGCCAGCAGCTCACTCCTCGCGGGGGGACTCGCCAGGGTGGCAGATACGCAGTATTTT,CASSSLLAGGLARVADTQYF
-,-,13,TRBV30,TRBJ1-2,TGTGCCTGGCGCCGCCCAGGGAACTATGGCTACACCTTC,CAWRRPGNYGYTF
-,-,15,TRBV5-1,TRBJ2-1,TGCGCCAGCAGCTTGGTCCAGCAGGCAGGGAATGAGCAGTTCTTC,CASSLVQQAGNEQFF
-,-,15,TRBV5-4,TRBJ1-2,TGTGCCAGCAGCGGAAGGTCGACTGGTAGCTATGGCTACACCTTC,CASSGRSTGSYGYTF
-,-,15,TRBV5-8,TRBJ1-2,TGTGCCAGCAGCTTGGCCATAGGGAGGGTCTATGGCTACACCTTC,CASSLAIGRVYGYTF
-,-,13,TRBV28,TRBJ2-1,TGTGCCAGCAGTTTATTTCGGGGAAATGAGCAGTTCTTC,CASSLFRGNEQFF
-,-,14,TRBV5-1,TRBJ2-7,TGCGCCAGCAGCTTGGGTCACAGGACGGACGAGCAGTACTTC,CASSLGHRTDEQYF
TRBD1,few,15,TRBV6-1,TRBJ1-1,TGTGCCAGCAGTGCCAGGGACAGACCGAACACTGAAGCTTTCTTT,CASSARDRPNTEAFF
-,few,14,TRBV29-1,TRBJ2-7,TGCAGCGGTAGGACAGCCCTTGAGTCCAACGAGCAGTACTTC,CSGRTALESNEQYF
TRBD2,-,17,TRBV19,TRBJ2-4,TGTGCCAGTAGTATAGTCTGGCGGGAGACAGCCAAAAACATTCAGTACTTC,CASSIVWRETAKNIQYF
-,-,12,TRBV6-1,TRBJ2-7,TGTGCCAGCAGTGAACGTCTAGGGGGTAGCAACTTC,CASSERLGGSNF
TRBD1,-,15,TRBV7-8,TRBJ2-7,TGTGCCAGCAGCTTAGATAGGGGGCAGGACTACGAGCAGTACTTC,CASSLDRGQDYEQYF
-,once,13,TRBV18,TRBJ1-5,TGTGCCAGCTCACCACTGGCAAATCAGCCCCAGCATTTT,CASSPLANQPQHF
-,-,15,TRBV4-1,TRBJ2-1,TGCGCCAGCAGCCAGGAGGGACTTCCTTACAATGAGCAGTTCTTC,CASSQEGLPYNEQFF
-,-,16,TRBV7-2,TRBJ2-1,TGTGCCAGCAGCTTAGTCCGGCAGGGGAAGCACAATGAGCAGTTCTTC,CASSLVRQGKHNEQFF
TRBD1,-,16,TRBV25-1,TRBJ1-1,TGTGCCAGCAGTCTCGGCAGGGGGTCGGGGGCCACTGAAGCTTTCTTT,CASSLGRGSGATEAFF
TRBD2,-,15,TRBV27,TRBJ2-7,TGTGCCAGCAGTTTAGGAACTAGCGGGAGCTACGAGCAGTACTTC,CASSLGTSGSYEQYF
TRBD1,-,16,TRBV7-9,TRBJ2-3,TGTGCCAGCAACCTACAGGGACAGGTTAGCACAGATACGCAGTATTTT,CASNLQGQVSTDTQYF
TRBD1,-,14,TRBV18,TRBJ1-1,TGTGCCAGCTCACCAGGGACAGAGAACACTGAAGCTTTCTTT,CASSPGTENTEAFF
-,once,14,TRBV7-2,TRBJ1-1,TGTGCCAGCAGCTTACCCATTCAGAACACTGAAGCTTTCTTT,CASSLPIQNTEAFF
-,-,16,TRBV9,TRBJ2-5,TGTGCCAGCAGCGTAGGGTCAGTTCTACGGGGAGAGACCCAGTACTTC,CASSVGSVLRGETQYF
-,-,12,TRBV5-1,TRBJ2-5,TGCGCCAGCAGCACGGGCCAAGAGACCCAGTACTTC,CASSTGQETQYF
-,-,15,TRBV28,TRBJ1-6,TGTGCCAGCAGGACACAGGGTGGAAGTAATTCACCCCTCCACTTT,CASRTQGGSNSPLHF
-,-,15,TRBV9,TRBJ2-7,TGTGCCAGCAGCTCCCGGGACAGGGGACTAGCCGAGCAGTACTTC,CASSSRDRGLAEQYF
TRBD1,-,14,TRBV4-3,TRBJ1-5,TGCGCCAGCAGCCAGTGGACAGGGTATCAGCCCCAGCATTTT,CASSQWTGYQPQHF
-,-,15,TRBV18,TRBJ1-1,TGTGCCAGCTCACCGGAACAGAGTAGGTACACTGAAGCTTTCTTT,CASSPEQSRYTEAFF
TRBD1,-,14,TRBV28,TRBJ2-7,TGTGCCAGCACGGGCGGGACAGGGACGTACGAGCAGTACTTC,CASTGGTGTYEQYF
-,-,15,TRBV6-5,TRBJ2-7,TGTGCCAGCAGGACGGGACACCGGATCGGCTACGAGCAGTACTTC,CASRTGHRIGYEQYF
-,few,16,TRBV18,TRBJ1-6,TGTGCCAGCTCACTATCAACAGGGCGCTTGAATTCACCCCTCCACTTT,CASSLSTGRLNSPLHF
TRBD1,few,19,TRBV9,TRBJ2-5,TGTGCCAGCAGCGTAGGGGACAGGGCCGTCGGAGAAAGCCAAGAGACCCAGTACTTC,CASSVGDRAVGESQETQYF
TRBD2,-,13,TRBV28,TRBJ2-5,TGTGCCAGCAGTTTGGCGGGGGGTTGGACCCAGTACTTC,CASSLAGGWTQYF
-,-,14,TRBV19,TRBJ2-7,TGTGCCAGTAGTATTGACAGGAGGTCCTACGAGCAGTACTTC,CASSIDRRSYEQYF
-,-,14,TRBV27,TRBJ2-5,TGTGCCAGCAGTGATAAGCGGTTCCAAGAGACCCAGTACTTC,CASSDKRFQETQYF
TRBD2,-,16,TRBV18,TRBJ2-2,TGTGCCAGCTCACTCTCGACTAGCGGGCTCACCGGGGAGCTGTTTTTT,CASSLSTSGLTGELFF